This T cell receptor (beta chain) derives from a study of shared clonotypes between healthy human individuals (dated by TCRdb to about 2020). A note on the overall study: The cohort included three men and a couple of women between 18 and 49 years of age. For each donor, three plates each were used for CD4 naive and CD4 memory, two plates were used for CD8 naive, and one plate was used for CD8 memory. Blood TCR repertoires of roughly five healthy adults were deeply sequenced to estimate repertoire size and the extent of clonotype sharing between individuals. To increase sequencing depth and limit assay-specific biases, TCR repertoire library preparation and sequencing were carried out by different laboratories using diverse techniques. Per donor, leukapheresis produced somewhere between about 0.9 and 9.5 billion PBMCs.

What the work shows at the level of the full study, not this receptor alone: Compared with non-shared clonotypes, clonotypes shared by all four sorted-subset donors had higher generation probabilities. When a few donors were compared, the shared fraction of clonotypes was roughly 4.8% for naive CD4, around 4% for naive CD8, more than 2% for memory CD4, and under 0.5% for memory CD8. Sampling was restricted to blood, and TCR repertoires in tissues likely differ from the TCR repertoires found in blood. Pairwise subsampling led to the expectation that sequencing depth would affect the degree of clonotype sharing among donors. Because the study included only a small number of donors, the genetic and exposure-history diversity represented was limited. Incomplete sequencing was indicated by rarefaction of sorted-subset datasets, despite the large sequencing depth. Larger estimated clonotype richness was generally found for naive subsets than for memory subsets.

TCR CDR3 regions were amplified from genomic DNA by multiplex PCR using the deep immunoSEQ assay. Extracted genomic DNA from each cell subset was distributed evenly across all wells of several immunoSEQ 96-well plates, and each plate was treated as a replicate. Each replicate PCR for sorted subsets received around 200 ng genomic DNA, equal to roughly 29,000 T cell genomes. Purified libraries were quantified with a Qubit 3.0 fluorometer, sized on a Bioanalyzer 2100, and re-quantified with the KAPA Library Quantification kit. Every immunoSEQ 96-well plate was sequenced on a separate single-read 150-cycle Illumina NextSeq 550 flow cell. The study's processing was this. Because the immunoSEQ output included only junctional sequences and no quality scores, the filtering could not be the same as the filtering used for full-length reads. Sequences were annotated with PyIR, a Python wrapper for IgBLAST v1.9, using IMGT germline references to assign V/J genes and CDR3. Reads were filtered out if the reads had weak V/J assignments (E-value above 1e-6), no CDR3, stop codons, out-of-frame junctions, or ambiguous translated residues. V3J clonotypes were defined by identical inferred V gene, J gene, and CDR3 amino acid sequence. Percentage overlap between repertoires was computed as shared unique clonotypes divided by the size of the smaller repertoire. RTK rarefaction, the Chao1 estimator, and Recon v2.1 estimates of unobserved clonotypes were used to assess repertoire richness. Generation probabilities were computed with OLGA for all TCRbeta clonotypes obtained by the gDNA method from several donors. Held by TCRdb, this immuneACCESS table contains in-frame sequences only and omits some clones. Under half of the omission traces to an unresolved V gene where checked; the cause of the rest is unknown. V, J and clone size are taken as reported in that table, and D and trimming were inferred from the DNA itself. The sample table records millions of clones; roughly 94% of these occur just once. More than 0.1% of the sample lies in the top ten.

Notes on this clone: It has no known antigen specificity. Per-base qualities were not stored, and no clone one base away is much larger.

After removal of 4 bases from V and 5 bases from J, the junction retains 9 bases not matched to a gene. From the cysteine up to the phenylalanine, the CDR3 has a length of 15 residues. Only CDR3 DNA remains: 45 bases, in frame from the first base. The germline V gene supplies CDR1 SGHRS and CDR2 YFSETQ. Healthy HIV-negative adults with no recently reported acute infections or vaccinations were included as donors. Every donor was a Caucasian adult living in Nashville, Tennessee, USA. Magnetic negative selection was used to enrich CD4+ T cells, after which naive cells were positively selected on CD45RA and the negative fraction became the memory subset. Blood was collected by leukapheresis, and PBMCs were isolated by Ficoll-Histopaque density gradient centrifugation and then cryopreserved in liquid nitrogen vapor phase. Analytical flow cytometry was used to check the purity and quantity of every magnetically sorted T cell population. Genomic DNA was isolated from every sorted fraction and measured by UV absorbance on a Nanodrop 2000c.

The material sequenced was naive CD4+ T cells sorted from blood. The intended sense of this specimen's cell subset or site label: CD45RA+ positively selected. The chain joins TRBV5-1 to TRBJ1-1, and TRBD1 aligns with 9 junction nucleotides. The receptor's source is a man aged 18 to 30 in good health. For the CDR3, the sequence is CASSPGTGPETEAFF. The sequence in DNA is TGCGCCAGCAGCCCTGGGACAGGGCCGGAGACTGAAGCTTTCTTT.